This entry is about one T cell receptor (beta chain). Antigen specificity is unknown. This specimen belongs to a study of blood T cells in healthy people across ages. The study's findings and limits: Whereas aged donors had fewer naive CD4+ cells, long-lived donors had more of them and higher diversity.

The authors drew around 11 milliliters of peripheral blood from each donor. Sample-barcoded 5' priming and a J-beta primer mix drove a second PCR of roughly 6 to 12 cycles. All samples gave at least 2.5 million CDR3-containing paired-end reads. TCRdb analysed the 5' RACE reads with MiXCR anew, one entry per CDR3 protein. The sample shows more than 800,000 distinct CDR3 sequences, 40% to 45% of them seen only once. The CDR3 contains 15 residues. The V end lost 6 bases, the J end lost 0 bases, and 18 bases lay between the germline ends. From germline, CDR1 is DFQATT and CDR2 SNEGSKA (reference sequence).

V gene TRBV20-1 combines with J gene TRBJ2-7; weak D call: TRBD2 (6 bases). The sequenced sample was blood. The receptor was derived from a woman aged 60-70 years in good health. The CDR3 spells CSAQLSSASSYEQYF. DNA for the CDR3: TGCAGTGCCCAACTCTCTAGCGCCAGCTCCTACGAGCAGTACTTC.